This is a list of T cell receptor beta chains from one sample in a study of cytomegalovirus exposure and HLA in healthy donors. Profiling relied on immunoSEQ multiplex PCR, and the TCRdb table lists in-frame clones only, not all of them. The sample lists about 110,000 clones, around 85% occurring once. Source material: PBMCs. These receptors came from a man aged 25 to 40 in good health and CMV-seronegative. Both conserved end residues are part of each CDR3. The D gene is left open where the match is weak. Where a row states a size, it is once, few, many or the class of an expanded clone; other rows omit it.

v_gene: TRBV4-1
j_gene: TRBJ1-2
d_gene: TRBD1
abundance: -
CDR3aa: CASSSGTGDPGDGYTF
CDR3nt: TGCGCCAGCAGTTCCGGGACAGGGGACCCAGGCGATGGCTACACCTTC

v_gene: TRBV30
j_gene: TRBJ2-3
d_gene: -
abundance: -
CDR3aa: CAWTGFAGHTDTQYF
CDR3nt: TGTGCCTGGACTGGGTTCGCGGGGCACACAGATACGCAGTATTTT

v_gene: TRBV5-1
j_gene: TRBJ2-1
d_gene: TRBD2
abundance: -
CDR3aa: CASSLEGLYNEQFF
CDR3nt: TGCGCCAGCAGCTTGGAGGGACTATACAATGAGCAGTTCTTC

v_gene: TRBV11-2
j_gene: TRBJ2-2
d_gene: TRBD2
abundance: -
CDR3aa: CASSPLAGATGELFF
CDR3nt: TGTGCCAGCAGCCCCTTAGCGGGGGCCACCGGGGAGCTGTTTTTT

v_gene: TRBV30
j_gene: TRBJ1-4
d_gene: -
abundance: -
CDR3aa: CAWGQTNEKLFF
CDR3nt: TGTGCCTGGGGGCAGACTAATGAAAAACTGTTTTTT

v_gene: TRBV7-8
j_gene: TRBJ1-6
d_gene: TRBD1
abundance: -
CDR3aa: CASSLASAGGNSPLHF
CDR3nt: TGTGCCAGCAGCTTAGCGTCGGCAGGGGGCAATTCACCCCTCCACTTT

v_gene: TRBV28
j_gene: TRBJ2-7
d_gene: -
abundance: once
CDR3aa: CASSLSRSSDEQYF
CDR3nt: TGTGCCAGCAGTTTATCTAGATCCAGCGACGAGCAGTACTTC

v_gene: TRBV5-6
j_gene: TRBJ1-2
d_gene: -
abundance: -
CDR3aa: CASSPIEVLHGYTF
CDR3nt: TGTGCCAGCAGCCCGATAGAGGTCCTGCATGGCTACACCTTC

v_gene: TRBV9
j_gene: TRBJ1-1
d_gene: TRBD1
abundance: -
CDR3aa: CASSPRTGRNTEAFF
CDR3nt: TGTGCCAGCAGCCCTCGGACAGGAAGAAACACTGAAGCTTTCTTT

v_gene: TRBV14
j_gene: TRBJ2-4
d_gene: -
abundance: -
CDR3aa: CASSPLGGIKNIQYF
CDR3nt: TGTGCCAGCAGCCCCTTGGGGGGTATCAAAAACATTCAGTACTTC

v_gene: TRBV7-6
j_gene: TRBJ2-3
d_gene: -
abundance: -
CDR3aa: CASSFLRGASTDTQYF
CDR3nt: TGTGCCAGCAGCTTCTTGCGGGGAGCGAGCACAGATACGCAGTATTTT

v_gene: TRBV1
j_gene: TRBJ2-1
d_gene: -
abundance: -
CDR3aa: CTTPALAAYNEQFF
CDR3nt: TGCACCACCCCCGCCCTAGCGGCCTACAATGAGCAGTTCTTC

v_gene: TRBV13
j_gene: TRBJ1-4
d_gene: -
abundance: few
CDR3aa: CASSIATNEKLFF
CDR3nt: TGTGCCAGCAGCATCGCAACTAATGAAAAACTGTTTTTT

v_gene: TRBV7-9
j_gene: TRBJ2-7
d_gene: TRBD2
abundance: -
CDR3aa: CATAGGTAYEQYF
CDR3nt: TGTGCCACCGCGGGGGGGACCGCCTACGAGCAGTACTTC

v_gene: TRBV4-1
j_gene: TRBJ1-2
d_gene: TRBD1
abundance: -
CDR3aa: CASSQPTRDRLYGYTF
CDR3nt: TGCGCCAGCAGCCAACCAACCCGGGACAGGCTCTATGGCTACACCTTC

v_gene: TRBV6-5
j_gene: TRBJ1-5
d_gene: -
abundance: -
CDR3aa: CASSYTAAQGNQPQHF
CDR3nt: TGTGCCAGCAGTTATACCGCCGCACAGGGTAATCAGCCCCAGCATTTT

v_gene: TRBV6-5
j_gene: TRBJ1-5
d_gene: TRBD1
abundance: -
CDR3aa: CASSYGQGDQPQHF
CDR3nt: TGTGCCAGCAGTTACGGGCAGGGGGATCAGCCCCAGCATTTT

v_gene: TRBV28
j_gene: TRBJ2-5
d_gene: TRBD2
abundance: -
CDR3aa: CASAGASGYQETQYF
CDR3nt: TGTGCCTCCGCGGGGGCTAGCGGGTACCAAGAGACCCAGTACTTC

v_gene: TRBV7-7
j_gene: TRBJ2-3
d_gene: -
abundance: -
CDR3aa: CASSSTGDTQYF
CDR3nt: TGTGCTAGCAGCTCGACGGGGGATACGCAGTATTTT

v_gene: TRBV21-1
j_gene: TRBJ1-5
d_gene: -
abundance: once
CDR3aa: CASSKDFRGILQPQHF
CDR3nt: TGTGCCAGCAGCAAAGATTTTCGGGGAATACTTCAGCCCCAGCATTTT

v_gene: TRBV5-4
j_gene: TRBJ1-1
d_gene: -
abundance: -
CDR3aa: CASSSGTPWGNTEAFF
CDR3nt: TGTGCCAGCAGCAGTGGGACACCATGGGGGAACACTGAAGCTTTCTTT

v_gene: TRBV10-3
j_gene: TRBJ2-3
d_gene: TRBD2
abundance: -
CDR3aa: CATGLAGGQRDTQYF
CDR3nt: TGTGCCACGGGACTAGCGGGGGGCCAGAGGGATACGCAGTATTTT

v_gene: TRBV10-3
j_gene: TRBJ1-1
d_gene: -
abundance: -
CDR3aa: CAISDSGKSNTEAFF
CDR3nt: TGTGCCATCAGTGATAGCGGGAAATCGAACACTGAAGCTTTCTTT

v_gene: TRBV6-7
j_gene: TRBJ2-7
d_gene: TRBD1
abundance: -
CDR3aa: CASSPGQGLEQYF
CDR3nt: TGTGCCAGCAGCCCGGGACAGGGTCTCGAGCAGTACTTC

v_gene: TRBV28
j_gene: TRBJ1-1
d_gene: TRBD1
abundance: -
CDR3aa: CASTPGDRENTEAFF
CDR3nt: TGTGCCAGCACCCCTGGGGACAGGGAGAACACTGAAGCTTTCTTT

v_gene: TRBV5-1
j_gene: TRBJ2-3
d_gene: -
abundance: -
CDR3aa: CASSLVLDTQYF
CDR3nt: TGCGCCAGCAGCTTGGTCTTGGATACGCAGTATTTT

v_gene: TRBV9
j_gene: TRBJ1-2
d_gene: TRBD1
abundance: -
CDR3aa: CASSVRTGDYGYTF
CDR3nt: TGTGCCAGCAGCGTTCGGACAGGGGACTATGGCTACACCTTC

v_gene: TRBV25-1
j_gene: TRBJ2-2
d_gene: -
abundance: -
CDR3aa: CASTGTSNTGELFF
CDR3nt: TGTGCCAGCACCGGGACATCGAACACCGGGGAGCTGTTTTTT

v_gene: TRBV6-5
j_gene: TRBJ2-3
d_gene: -
abundance: -
CDR3aa: CASSYESARGTDTQYF
CDR3nt: TGTGCCAGCAGTTACGAGTCAGCGAGGGGCACAGATACGCAGTATTTT

v_gene: TRBV25-1
j_gene: TRBJ1-3
d_gene: -
abundance: once
CDR3aa: CASTFSGNTIYF
CDR3nt: TGTGCCAGCACCTTCTCTGGAAACACCATATATTTT

v_gene: TRBV29-1
j_gene: TRBJ1-3
d_gene: -
abundance: once
CDR3aa: CSVETGTGGTIYF
CDR3nt: TGCAGCGTTGAGACAGGTACTGGAGGCACCATATATTTT

v_gene: TRBV28
j_gene: TRBJ1-5
d_gene: -
abundance: -
CDR3aa: CASSLSAGVNNQPQHF
CDR3nt: TGTGCCAGCAGTTTATCCGCAGGGGTGAACAATCAGCCCCAGCATTTT

v_gene: TRBV5-1
j_gene: TRBJ2-3
d_gene: TRBD2
abundance: -
CDR3aa: CASSHMTSGTITDTQYF
CDR3nt: TGCGCCAGCAGCCACATGACTAGCGGGACGATCACAGATACGCAGTATTTT

v_gene: TRBV6-6
j_gene: TRBJ2-2
d_gene: -
abundance: -
CDR3aa: CASSSPGGVNTGELFF
CDR3nt: TGTGCCAGCAGTTCCCCTGGAGGAGTGAACACCGGGGAGCTGTTTTTT

v_gene: TRBV5-1
j_gene: TRBJ1-1
d_gene: TRBD1
abundance: -
CDR3aa: CASSFRDRGQNTEAFF
CDR3nt: TGCGCCAGCAGCTTCCGGGACAGGGGGCAGAACACTGAAGCTTTCTTT

v_gene: TRBV13
j_gene: TRBJ1-1
d_gene: TRBD1
abundance: few
CDR3aa: CASSGHRGSGTEAFF
CDR3nt: TGTGCCAGCAGCGGCCACAGGGGAAGTGGGACTGAAGCTTTCTTT

v_gene: TRBV19
j_gene: TRBJ1-2
d_gene: -
abundance: once
CDR3aa: CASSIIVGGGYTF
CDR3nt: TGTGCCAGTAGTATAATTGTAGGGGGAGGCTACACCTTC

v_gene: TRBV16
j_gene: TRBJ1-1
d_gene: -
abundance: -
CDR3aa: CASRIVGRMNTEAFF
CDR3nt: TGTGCCAGCAGGATTGTTGGCCGAATGAACACTGAAGCTTTCTTT

v_gene: TRBV2
j_gene: TRBJ2-3
d_gene: -
abundance: -
CDR3aa: CARRAASTDTQYF
CDR3nt: TGTGCCAGGAGAGCGGCTAGCACAGATACGCAGTATTTT

v_gene: TRBV27
j_gene: TRBJ2-1
d_gene: -
abundance: -
CDR3aa: CASSEETSYNEQFF
CDR3nt: TGTGCCAGCAGTGAGGAAACCTCCTACAATGAGCAGTTCTTC

v_gene: TRBV15
j_gene: TRBJ2-7
d_gene: -
abundance: -
CDR3aa: CATSRASEWDF
CDR3nt: TGTGCCACCAGCAGAGCCTCGGAGTGGGACTTC

v_gene: TRBV19
j_gene: TRBJ2-3
d_gene: TRBD1
abundance: -
CDR3aa: CASRSGQGRTDTQYF
CDR3nt: TGTGCCAGTAGGTCCGGACAGGGGCGCACAGATACGCAGTATTTT

v_gene: TRBV6-5
j_gene: TRBJ2-5
d_gene: TRBD2
abundance: -
CDR3aa: CASSYSTAGEETQYF
CDR3nt: TGTGCCAGCAGTTACTCGACGGCGGGAGAAGAGACCCAGTACTTC

v_gene: TRBV4-1
j_gene: TRBJ2-3
d_gene: TRBD2
abundance: -
CDR3aa: CASSPRTSGSAYRTDTQYF
CDR3nt: TGCGCCAGCAGCCCACGGACTAGCGGGAGTGCCTACCGCACAGATACGCAGTATTTT

v_gene: TRBV19
j_gene: TRBJ2-7
d_gene: TRBD2
abundance: -
CDR3aa: CASGGLSYEQYF
CDR3nt: TGTGCCAGTGGGGGACTATCCTACGAGCAGTACTTC

v_gene: TRBV14
j_gene: TRBJ1-1
d_gene: TRBD1
abundance: -
CDR3aa: CASSQSAGGLNTEAFF
CDR3nt: TGTGCCAGCAGCCAATCCGCAGGGGGTTTGAACACTGAAGCTTTCTTT

v_gene: TRBV6-5
j_gene: TRBJ1-2
d_gene: TRBD1
abundance: once
CDR3aa: CASSSDRVGGYTF
CDR3nt: TGTGCCAGCAGTTCGGACAGGGTGGGTGGCTACACCTTC

v_gene: TRBV5-6
j_gene: TRBJ2-7
d_gene: TRBD2
abundance: -
CDR3aa: CASSPGTSGRYEQYF
CDR3nt: TGTGCCAGCAGCCCCGGGACTAGCGGGAGGTACGAGCAGTACTTC

v_gene: TRBV7-8
j_gene: TRBJ2-5
d_gene: TRBD2
abundance: few
CDR3aa: CASRTSGFQETQYF
CDR3nt: TGTGCCAGCAGGACTAGCGGGTTCCAAGAGACCCAGTACTTC

v_gene: TRBV9
j_gene: TRBJ1-3
d_gene: TRBD1
abundance: -
CDR3aa: CASSLGTVAGNTIYF
CDR3nt: TGTGCCAGCAGCCTCGGGACAGTGGCTGGAAACACCATATATTTT

v_gene: TRBV25-1
j_gene: TRBJ1-1
d_gene: TRBD1
abundance: -
CDR3aa: CASSHRGRATEAFF
CDR3nt: TGTGCCAGCAGTCACAGGGGTCGAGCGACTGAAGCTTTCTTT

v_gene: TRBV2
j_gene: TRBJ1-5
d_gene: TRBD1
abundance: -
CDR3aa: CASSGDRGRQPQHF
CDR3nt: TGTGCCAGCAGCGGGGACAGGGGCAGACAGCCCCAGCATTTT

v_gene: TRBV18
j_gene: TRBJ1-3
d_gene: TRBD1
abundance: -
CDR3aa: CASSSQGDSGNTIYF
CDR3nt: TGTGCCAGCTCATCACAGGGGGACTCTGGAAACACCATATATTTT

v_gene: TRBV5-1
j_gene: TRBJ2-3
d_gene: TRBD2
abundance: -
CDR3aa: CASSFGTTTDTQYF
CDR3nt: TGCGCCAGCAGCTTTGGGACTACCACAGATACGCAGTATTTT